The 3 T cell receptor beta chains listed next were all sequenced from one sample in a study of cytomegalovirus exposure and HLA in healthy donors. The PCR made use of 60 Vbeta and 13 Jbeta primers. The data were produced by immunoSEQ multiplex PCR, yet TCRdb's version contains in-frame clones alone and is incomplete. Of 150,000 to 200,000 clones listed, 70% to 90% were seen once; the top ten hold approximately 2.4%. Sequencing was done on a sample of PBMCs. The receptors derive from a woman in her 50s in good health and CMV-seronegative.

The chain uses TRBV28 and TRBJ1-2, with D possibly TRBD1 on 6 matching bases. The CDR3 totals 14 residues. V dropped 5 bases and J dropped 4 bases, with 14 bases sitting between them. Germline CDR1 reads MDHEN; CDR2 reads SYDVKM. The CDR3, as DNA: TGTGCCAGCAGTAAAATCGACAGGACCTATGGCTACACCTTC. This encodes CASSKIDRTYGYTF.

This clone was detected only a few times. CDR3 sequence: CASSTTGNEQYF. The DNA for the CDR3 is TGTGCCAGCAGCACGACAGGGAACGAGCAGTACTTC. This chain uses TRBV5-5 with TRBJ2-7, with TRBD1 matching 7 bases. CDR3 length: 12 residues. Germline lookup yields CDR1 SGHKS and CDR2 YYEKEE (reference sequence). Losses at the gene ends were 4 bases for V and 5 bases for J; bases not matched to a gene: 3.

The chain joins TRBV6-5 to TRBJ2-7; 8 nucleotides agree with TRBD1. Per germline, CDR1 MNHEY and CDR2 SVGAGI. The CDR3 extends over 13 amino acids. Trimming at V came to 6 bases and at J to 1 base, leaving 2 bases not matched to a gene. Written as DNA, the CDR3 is TGTGCCAGCAGGAGGACAGGGTCCTACGAGCAGTACTTC. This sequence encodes CASRRTGSYEQYF.